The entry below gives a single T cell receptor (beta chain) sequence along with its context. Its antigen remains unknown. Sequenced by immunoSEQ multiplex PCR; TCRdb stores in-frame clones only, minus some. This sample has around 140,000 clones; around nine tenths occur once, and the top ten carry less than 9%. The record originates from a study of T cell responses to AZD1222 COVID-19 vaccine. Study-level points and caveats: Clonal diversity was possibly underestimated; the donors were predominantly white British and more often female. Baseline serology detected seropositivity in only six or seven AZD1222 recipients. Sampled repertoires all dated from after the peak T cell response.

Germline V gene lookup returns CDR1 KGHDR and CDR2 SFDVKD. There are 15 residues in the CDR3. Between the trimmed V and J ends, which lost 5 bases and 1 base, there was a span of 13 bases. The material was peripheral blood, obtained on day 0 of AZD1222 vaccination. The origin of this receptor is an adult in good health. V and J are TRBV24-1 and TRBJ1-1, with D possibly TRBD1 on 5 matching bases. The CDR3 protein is CATSAGRGPNTEAFF. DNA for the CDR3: TGTGCCACCAGTGCTGGGAGGGGCCCGAACACTGAAGCTTTCTTT.